A selection of T cell receptor beta chains follows, all from one sample in a study of blood T cell repertoires in COVID-19. Sequencing was performed with immunoSEQ multiplex PCR; in TCRdb, only in-frame clones are kept and a portion is missing. Among about 200,000 clones, 70% to 90% were seen once, and the ten largest hold under 0.95%. The sequenced sample consisted of peripheral blood. The origin of the receptors is a man aged 55-75 years with COVID-19, enrolled during active disease. Both conserved end residues are trimmed from each CDR3. For some rows the clone size is stated as once, few or many, or as a class when expanded; others skip it.

cdr3_aa: ASSTVNYNEQF; clone_size: NA; v_call: TRBV19; j_call: TRBJ2-1
cdr3_aa: ASSLVPQGAYEQY; clone_size: NA; v_call: TRBV5-1; j_call: TRBJ2-7
cdr3_aa: ASSSDLYGYT; clone_size: NA; v_call: TRBV5-1; j_call: TRBJ1-2
cdr3_aa: AIRADRAGNTIY; clone_size: NA; v_call: TRBV10-3; j_call: TRBJ1-3
cdr3_aa: ASSSPRGSSYNSPLH; clone_size: NA; v_call: TRBV27; j_call: TRBJ1-6
cdr3_aa: ASSQGGSRGYT; clone_size: NA; v_call: TRBV5-6; j_call: TRBJ1-2
cdr3_aa: ATRGLAGVVNEQF; clone_size: NA; v_call: TRBV15; j_call: TRBJ2-1
cdr3_aa: ASSTRPDREVSNQPQH; clone_size: NA; v_call: TRBV19; j_call: TRBJ1-5
cdr3_aa: ASSFGRGSVT; clone_size: NA; v_call: TRBV27; j_call: TRBJ1-2
cdr3_aa: ATGLAAQETQY; clone_size: NA; v_call: TRBV24-1; j_call: TRBJ2-5
cdr3_aa: ASTHRSSGELF; clone_size: NA; v_call: TRBV5-4; j_call: TRBJ2-2
cdr3_aa: ASSWTGTSGRNEQF; clone_size: NA; v_call: TRBV19; j_call: TRBJ2-1
cdr3_aa: AWSRDRINEKLF; clone_size: NA; v_call: TRBV30; j_call: TRBJ1-4
cdr3_aa: ASSYSEGYTGELF; clone_size: NA; v_call: TRBV6-5; j_call: TRBJ2-2
cdr3_aa: ASSRRRGSGNTIY; clone_size: NA; v_call: TRBV14; j_call: TRBJ1-3
cdr3_aa: ASSLGQGLGTEAF; clone_size: NA; v_call: TRBV7-9; j_call: TRBJ1-1
cdr3_aa: ASSWPTGVGTEAF; clone_size: NA; v_call: TRBV6-2/TRBV6-3; j_call: TRBJ1-1
cdr3_aa: ASSIAVLNTEAF; clone_size: few; v_call: TRBV19; j_call: TRBJ1-1
cdr3_aa: ASSATSGASTDTQY; clone_size: NA; v_call: TRBV7-8; j_call: TRBJ2-3
cdr3_aa: AITGQGGDDGYT; clone_size: NA; v_call: TRBV10-3; j_call: TRBJ1-2
cdr3_aa: ASSQDFQSTDTQY; clone_size: NA; v_call: TRBV4-2; j_call: TRBJ2-3
cdr3_aa: ASSSGQGGQPQH; clone_size: NA; v_call: TRBV18; j_call: TRBJ1-5
cdr3_aa: ASSLGQIETQY; clone_size: NA; v_call: TRBV5-1; j_call: TRBJ2-5
cdr3_aa: ASSLEDRGYTEAF; clone_size: NA; v_call: TRBV11-2; j_call: TRBJ1-1
cdr3_aa: AWSPRSSTEAF; clone_size: NA; v_call: TRBV30; j_call: TRBJ1-1
cdr3_aa: ASSAVSAANYGYT; clone_size: once; v_call: TRBV6-6; j_call: TRBJ1-2
cdr3_aa: SARDKLRGT; clone_size: NA; v_call: TRBV20-1; j_call: TRBJ1-2
cdr3_aa: ASSQAAGGLF; clone_size: NA; v_call: TRBV4-2; j_call: TRBJ2-1
cdr3_aa: AIRGRREEAGGLTDTQY; clone_size: NA; v_call: TRBV10-3; j_call: TRBJ2-3
cdr3_aa: ASSPHRTNTGELF; clone_size: NA; v_call: TRBV7-8; j_call: TRBJ2-2
cdr3_aa: ATKGGTANTGELF; clone_size: NA; v_call: TRBV24-1; j_call: TRBJ2-2
cdr3_aa: ASSLSSFEKLF; clone_size: NA; v_call: TRBV7-2; j_call: TRBJ1-4
cdr3_aa: ASSSPGQGPGNTIY; clone_size: NA; v_call: TRBV5-1; j_call: TRBJ1-3
cdr3_aa: ATDFWGGDSNQPQH; clone_size: NA; v_call: TRBV10-1; j_call: TRBJ1-5
cdr3_aa: ASSVGEAGANVLT; clone_size: NA; v_call: TRBV10-2; j_call: TRBJ2-6
cdr3_aa: ASSLSGRETQY; clone_size: NA; v_call: TRBV12-3/TRBV12-4; j_call: TRBJ2-5
cdr3_aa: ASTLWAGDVTEAF; clone_size: NA; v_call: TRBV5-1; j_call: TRBJ1-1
cdr3_aa: ASSSQNTEAF; clone_size: NA; v_call: TRBV2; j_call: TRBJ1-1
cdr3_aa: ASSLIYSGGSSYNEQF; clone_size: NA; v_call: TRBV28; j_call: TRBJ2-1
cdr3_aa: ASSPGRQVNTEAF; clone_size: NA; v_call: TRBV18; j_call: TRBJ1-1
cdr3_aa: ASTFNREYNSPLH; clone_size: NA; v_call: TRBV5-1; j_call: TRBJ1-6
cdr3_aa: ASSPGQFSGYT; clone_size: NA; v_call: TRBV2; j_call: TRBJ1-2
cdr3_aa: ASSLTVQETQY; clone_size: NA; v_call: TRBV5-5; j_call: TRBJ2-5
cdr3_aa: ASTAGNIQY; clone_size: NA; v_call: TRBV6-5; j_call: TRBJ2-4
cdr3_aa: ASSQSGAHEQY; clone_size: NA; v_call: TRBV4-3; j_call: TRBJ2-7